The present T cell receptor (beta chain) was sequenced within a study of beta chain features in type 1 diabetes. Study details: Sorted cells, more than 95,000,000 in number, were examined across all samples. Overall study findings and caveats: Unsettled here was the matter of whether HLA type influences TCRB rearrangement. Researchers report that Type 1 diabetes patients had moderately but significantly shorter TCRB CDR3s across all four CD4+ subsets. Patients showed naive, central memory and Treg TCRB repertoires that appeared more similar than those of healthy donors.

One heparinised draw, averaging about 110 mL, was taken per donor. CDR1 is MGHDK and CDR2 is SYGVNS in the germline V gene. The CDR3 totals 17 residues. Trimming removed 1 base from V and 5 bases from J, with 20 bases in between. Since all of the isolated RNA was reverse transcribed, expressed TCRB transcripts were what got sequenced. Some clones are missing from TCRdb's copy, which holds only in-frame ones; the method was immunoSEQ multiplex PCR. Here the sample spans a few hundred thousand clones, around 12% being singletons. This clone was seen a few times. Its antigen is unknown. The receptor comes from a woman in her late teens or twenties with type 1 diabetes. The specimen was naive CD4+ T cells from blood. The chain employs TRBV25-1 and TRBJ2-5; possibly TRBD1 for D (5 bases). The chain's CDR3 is CASSELGRGPQDETQYF. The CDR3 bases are TGTGCCAGCAGTGAATTGGGTAGGGGTCCCCAGGATGAGACCCAGTACTTC.